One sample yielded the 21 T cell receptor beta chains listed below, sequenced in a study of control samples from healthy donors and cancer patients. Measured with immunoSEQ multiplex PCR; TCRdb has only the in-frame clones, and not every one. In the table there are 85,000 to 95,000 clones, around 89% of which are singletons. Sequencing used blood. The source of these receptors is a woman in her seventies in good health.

CDR3: CASSFLTSGNNEQFF. For the CDR3, the DNA is TGTGCCAGCAGCTTCCTGACTAGCGGGAACAATGAGCAGTTCTTC. The rearrangement uses TRBV11-3 and TRBJ2-1; 11 positions match TRBD2. Germline values: CDR1 SGHNT, CDR2 YENEEA. The J segment lost 5 bases and the V segment lost 3 bases, leaving 3 bases of the junction unmatched. The CDR3 has 15 amino acids.

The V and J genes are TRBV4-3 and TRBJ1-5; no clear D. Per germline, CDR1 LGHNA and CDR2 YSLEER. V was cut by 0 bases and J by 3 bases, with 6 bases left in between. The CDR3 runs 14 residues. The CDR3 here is CASSQEAANQPQHF. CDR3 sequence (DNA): TGCGCCAGCAGCCAAGAGGCGGCCAATCAGCCCCAGCATTTT.

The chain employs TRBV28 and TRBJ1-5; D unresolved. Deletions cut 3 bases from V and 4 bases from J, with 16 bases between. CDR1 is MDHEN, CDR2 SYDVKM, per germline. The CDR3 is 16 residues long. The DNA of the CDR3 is TGTGCCAGCAGTTTGGTTGGGATCCCGGGGAATCAGCCCCAGCATTTT. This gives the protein CASSLVGIPGNQPQHF.

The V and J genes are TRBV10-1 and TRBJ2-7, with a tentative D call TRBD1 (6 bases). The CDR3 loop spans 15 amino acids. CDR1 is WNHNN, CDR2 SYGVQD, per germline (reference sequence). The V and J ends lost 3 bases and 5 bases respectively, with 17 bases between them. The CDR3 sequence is CASSEPSRGRDEQYF. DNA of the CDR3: TGCGCCAGCAGTGAACCCTCCAGGGGAAGGGACGAGCAGTACTTC.

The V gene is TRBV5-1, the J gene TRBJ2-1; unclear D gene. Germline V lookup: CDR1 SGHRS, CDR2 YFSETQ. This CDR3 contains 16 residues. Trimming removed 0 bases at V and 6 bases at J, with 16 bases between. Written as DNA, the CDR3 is TGCGCCAGCAGCTTGGACCCGGTAGTGGGATCCAATGAGCAGTTCTTC. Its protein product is CASSLDPVVGSNEQFF.

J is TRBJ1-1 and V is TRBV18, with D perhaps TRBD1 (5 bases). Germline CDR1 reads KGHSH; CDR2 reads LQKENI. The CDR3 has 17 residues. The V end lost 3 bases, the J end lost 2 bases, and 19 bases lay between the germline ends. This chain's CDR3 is CASSPLPGFRTNTEAFF. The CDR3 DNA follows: TGTGCCAGCTCACCGCTTCCGGGATTCAGGACAAACACTGAAGCTTTCTTT.

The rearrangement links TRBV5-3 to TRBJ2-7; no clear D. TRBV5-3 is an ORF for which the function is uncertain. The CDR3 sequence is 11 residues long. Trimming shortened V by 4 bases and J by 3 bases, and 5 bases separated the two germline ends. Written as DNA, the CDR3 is TGTGCCAGAAGCACCCGCTACGAGCAGTACTTC. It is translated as CARSTRYEQYF.

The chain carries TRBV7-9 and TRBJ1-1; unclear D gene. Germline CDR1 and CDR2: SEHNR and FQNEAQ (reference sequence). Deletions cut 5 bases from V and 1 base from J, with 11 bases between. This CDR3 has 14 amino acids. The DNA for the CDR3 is TGTGCCAGCAGCCCTTTGGAAGCGAACACTGAAGCTTTCTTT. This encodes CASSPLEANTEAFF.

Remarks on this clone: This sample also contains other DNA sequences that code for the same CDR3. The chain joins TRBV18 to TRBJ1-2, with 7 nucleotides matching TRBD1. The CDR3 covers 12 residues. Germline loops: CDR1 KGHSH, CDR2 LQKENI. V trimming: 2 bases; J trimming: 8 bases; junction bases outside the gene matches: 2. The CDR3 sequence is CASSPTGDGYTF. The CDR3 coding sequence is TGTGCCAGCTCACCAACAGGGGACGGCTACACCTTC.

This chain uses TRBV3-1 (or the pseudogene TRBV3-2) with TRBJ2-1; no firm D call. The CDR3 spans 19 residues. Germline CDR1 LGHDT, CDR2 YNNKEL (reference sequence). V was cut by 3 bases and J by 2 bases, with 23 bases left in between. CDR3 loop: CASSHVDWSAGVTYNEQFF. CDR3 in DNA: TGTGCCAGCAGCCACGTAGACTGGTCGGCTGGTGTTACCTACAATGAGCAGTTCTTC.

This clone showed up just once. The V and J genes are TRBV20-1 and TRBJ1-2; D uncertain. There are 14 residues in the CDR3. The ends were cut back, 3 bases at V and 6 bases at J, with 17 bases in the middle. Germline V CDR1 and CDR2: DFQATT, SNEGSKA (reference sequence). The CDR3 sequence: CSASFADGGNGYTF. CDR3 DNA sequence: TGCAGTGCTAGTTTCGCGGATGGAGGGAATGGCTACACCTTC.

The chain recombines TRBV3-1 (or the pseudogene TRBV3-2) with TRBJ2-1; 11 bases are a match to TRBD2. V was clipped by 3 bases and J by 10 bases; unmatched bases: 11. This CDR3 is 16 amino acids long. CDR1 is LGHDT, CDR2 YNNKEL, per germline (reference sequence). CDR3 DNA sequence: TGTGCCAGCAGCCACGTCACTAGCGGGGGCCCCCTGGAGCAGTTCTTC. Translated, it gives CASSHVTSGGPLEQFF.

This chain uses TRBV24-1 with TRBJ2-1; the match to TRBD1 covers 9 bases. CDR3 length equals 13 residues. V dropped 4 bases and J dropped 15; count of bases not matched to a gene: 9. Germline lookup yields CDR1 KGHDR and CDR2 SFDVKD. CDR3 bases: TGTGCCACCAGTGAGGCCGGGACAGGGAGACCGTTCTTC. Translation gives CATSEAGTGRPFF.

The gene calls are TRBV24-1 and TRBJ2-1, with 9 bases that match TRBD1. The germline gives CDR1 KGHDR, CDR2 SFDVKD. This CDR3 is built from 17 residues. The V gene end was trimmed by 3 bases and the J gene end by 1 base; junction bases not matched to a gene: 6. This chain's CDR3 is CATSDTPGQGSYNEQFF. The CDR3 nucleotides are TGTGCCACCAGTGATACTCCGGGACAGGGATCCTACAATGAGCAGTTCTTC.

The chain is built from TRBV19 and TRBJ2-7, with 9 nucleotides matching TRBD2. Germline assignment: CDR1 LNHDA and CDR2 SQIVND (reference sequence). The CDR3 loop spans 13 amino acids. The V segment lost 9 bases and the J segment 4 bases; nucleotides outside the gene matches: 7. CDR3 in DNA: TGTGCCAGCTCGACTAGCGGCCATTACGAGCAGTACTTC. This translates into CASSTSGHYEQYF.

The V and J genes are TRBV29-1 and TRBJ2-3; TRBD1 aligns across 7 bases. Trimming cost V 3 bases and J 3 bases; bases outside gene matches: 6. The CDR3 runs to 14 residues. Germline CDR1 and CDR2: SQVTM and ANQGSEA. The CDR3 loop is CSVDGAGGTDTQYF. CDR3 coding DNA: TGCAGCGTTGATGGGGCAGGGGGAACAGATACGCAGTATTTT.

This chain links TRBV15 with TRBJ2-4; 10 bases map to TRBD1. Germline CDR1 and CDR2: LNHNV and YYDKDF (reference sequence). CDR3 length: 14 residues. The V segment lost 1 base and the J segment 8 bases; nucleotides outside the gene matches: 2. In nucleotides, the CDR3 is TGTGCCACCAGCAGAGCCGGGACAGGGGACATTCAGTACTTC. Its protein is CATSRAGTGDIQYF.

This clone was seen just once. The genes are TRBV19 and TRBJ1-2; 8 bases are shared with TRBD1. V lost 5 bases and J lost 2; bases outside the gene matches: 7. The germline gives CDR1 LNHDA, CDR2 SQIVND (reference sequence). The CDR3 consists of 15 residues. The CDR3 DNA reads TGTGCCAGTAGTTCAGGACAGGGCCCCAACTATGGCTACACCTTC. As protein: CASSSGQGPNYGYTF.

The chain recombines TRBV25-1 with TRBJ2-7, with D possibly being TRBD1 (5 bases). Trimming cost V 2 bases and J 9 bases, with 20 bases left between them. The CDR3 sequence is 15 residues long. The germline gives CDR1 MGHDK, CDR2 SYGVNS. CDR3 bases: TGTGCCAGCAGTGAAGGGGTGGGGCAGGCAACAGGGCAGTACTTC. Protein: CASSEGVGQATGQYF.

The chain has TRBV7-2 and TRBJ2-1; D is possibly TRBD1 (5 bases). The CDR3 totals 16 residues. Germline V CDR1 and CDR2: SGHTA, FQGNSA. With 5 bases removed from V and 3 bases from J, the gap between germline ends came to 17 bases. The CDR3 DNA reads TGTGCCAGCAGCAAAGAAAGGACAAACCACTACAATGAGCAGTTCTTC. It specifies CASSKERTNHYNEQFF.

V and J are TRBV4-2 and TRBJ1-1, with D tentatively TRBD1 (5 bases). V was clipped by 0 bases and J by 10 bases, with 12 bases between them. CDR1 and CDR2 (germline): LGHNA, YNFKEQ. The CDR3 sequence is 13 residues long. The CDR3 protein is CASSQDLGLAAFF. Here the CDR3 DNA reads TGTGCCAGCAGCCAAGATTTGGGGCTGGCAGCTTTCTTT.